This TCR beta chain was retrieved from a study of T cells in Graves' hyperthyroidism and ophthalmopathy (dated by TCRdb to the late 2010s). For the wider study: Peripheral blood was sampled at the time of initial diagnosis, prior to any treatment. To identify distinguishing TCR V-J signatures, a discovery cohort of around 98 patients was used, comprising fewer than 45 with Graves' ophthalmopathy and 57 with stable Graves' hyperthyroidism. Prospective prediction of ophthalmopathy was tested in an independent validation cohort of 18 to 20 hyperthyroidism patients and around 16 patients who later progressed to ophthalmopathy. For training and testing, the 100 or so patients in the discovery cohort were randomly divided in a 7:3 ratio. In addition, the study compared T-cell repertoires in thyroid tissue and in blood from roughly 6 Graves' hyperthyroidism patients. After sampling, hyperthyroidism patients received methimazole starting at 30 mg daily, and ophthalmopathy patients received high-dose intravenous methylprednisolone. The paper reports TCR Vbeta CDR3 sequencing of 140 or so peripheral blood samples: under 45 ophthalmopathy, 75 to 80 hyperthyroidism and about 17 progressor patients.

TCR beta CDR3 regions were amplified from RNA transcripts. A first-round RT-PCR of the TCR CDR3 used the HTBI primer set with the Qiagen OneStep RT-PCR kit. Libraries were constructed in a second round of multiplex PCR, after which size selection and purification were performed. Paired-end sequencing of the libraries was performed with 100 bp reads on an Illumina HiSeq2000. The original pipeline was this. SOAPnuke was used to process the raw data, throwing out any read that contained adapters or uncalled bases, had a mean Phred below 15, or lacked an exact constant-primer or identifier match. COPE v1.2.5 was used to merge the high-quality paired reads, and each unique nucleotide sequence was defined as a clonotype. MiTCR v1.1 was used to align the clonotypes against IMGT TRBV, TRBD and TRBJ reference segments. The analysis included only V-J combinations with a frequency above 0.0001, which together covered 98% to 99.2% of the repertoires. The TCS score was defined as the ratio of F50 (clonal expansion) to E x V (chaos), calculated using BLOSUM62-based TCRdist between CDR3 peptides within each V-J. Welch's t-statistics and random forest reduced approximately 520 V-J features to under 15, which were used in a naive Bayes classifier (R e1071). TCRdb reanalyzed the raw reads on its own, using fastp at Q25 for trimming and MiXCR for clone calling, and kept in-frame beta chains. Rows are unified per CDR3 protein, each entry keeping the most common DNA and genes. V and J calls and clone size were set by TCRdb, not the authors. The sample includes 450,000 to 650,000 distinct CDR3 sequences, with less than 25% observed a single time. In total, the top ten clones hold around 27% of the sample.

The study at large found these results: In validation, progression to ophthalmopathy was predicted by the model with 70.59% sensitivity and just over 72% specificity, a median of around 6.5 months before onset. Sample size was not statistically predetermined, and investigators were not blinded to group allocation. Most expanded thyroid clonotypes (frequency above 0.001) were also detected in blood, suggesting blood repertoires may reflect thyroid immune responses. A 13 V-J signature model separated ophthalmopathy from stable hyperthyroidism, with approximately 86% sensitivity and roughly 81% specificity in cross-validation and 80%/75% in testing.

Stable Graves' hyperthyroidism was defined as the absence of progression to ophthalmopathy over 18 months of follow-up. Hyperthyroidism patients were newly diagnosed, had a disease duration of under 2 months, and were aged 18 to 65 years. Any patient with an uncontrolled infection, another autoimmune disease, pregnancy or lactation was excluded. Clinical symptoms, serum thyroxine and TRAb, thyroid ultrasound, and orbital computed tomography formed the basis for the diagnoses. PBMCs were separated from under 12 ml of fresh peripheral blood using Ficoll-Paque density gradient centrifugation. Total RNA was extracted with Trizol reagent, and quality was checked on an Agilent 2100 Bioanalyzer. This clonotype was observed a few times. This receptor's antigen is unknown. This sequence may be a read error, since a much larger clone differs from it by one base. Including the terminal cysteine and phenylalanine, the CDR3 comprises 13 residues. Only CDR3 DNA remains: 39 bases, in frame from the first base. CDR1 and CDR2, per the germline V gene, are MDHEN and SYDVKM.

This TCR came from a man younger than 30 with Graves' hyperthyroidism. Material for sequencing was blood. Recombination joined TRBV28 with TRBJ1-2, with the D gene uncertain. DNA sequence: TGTGCCACCCAGTCTGTTACTAACTATGGCTTCACCTTC. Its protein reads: CATQSVTNYGFTF.